This TCR beta chain emerged from a study of T cell changes during pregnancy in multiple sclerosis. Clones were sequenced by immunoSEQ multiplex PCR, and TCRdb holds only the in-frame ones, with some missing. The sample lists 45,000 to 55,000 clones, roughly 90% occurring once. V shed 6 bases and J shed 3 bases, with 12 bases lying between them. The CDR3 sequence is 14 residues long. Per germline, CDR1 WSHSY and CDR2 SAAADI. The rearrangement links TRBV10-2 to TRBJ1-3; D gene ambiguous. The starting material was peripheral blood, obtained in the first trimester of pregnancy. The source of this sequence is a female donor with multiple sclerosis, enrolled in a pregnancy study. The CDR3 bases are TGCGCCAGCAGCCGAGGGTTGGATGGAAACACCATATATTTT. Protein sequence: CASSRGLDGNTIYF.